This entry lists 28 T cell receptor beta chains sequenced from one sample in a study of neoadjuvant nivolumab and ipilimumab in lung cancer. Sequenced by immunoSEQ multiplex PCR; TCRdb stores in-frame clones only, minus some. The data show 25,000 to 30,000 clones, about 81% seen once. Sequencing was performed on tumor tissue, taken after neoadjuvant nivolumab, alone or with ipilimumab, at or shortly before surgery. Receptors were obtained from an adult with non-small cell lung cancer.

CDR3 loop: CAWSVTGGTQYF. CDR3 coding DNA: TGTGCCTGGAGTGTAACGGGAGGTACGCAGTATTTT. The chain combines TRBV30 with TRBJ2-3; TRBD2 matches at 7 bases. Germline V gene data show CDR1 as GTSNPN and CDR2 as SVGIG (reference sequence). J lost 8 bases, V lost 0 bases, and 2 bases had no gene match. There are 12 residues in the CDR3.

This clone was seen a single time. The chain recombines TRBV4-1 with TRBJ1-5; 10 nucleotides align to TRBD1. The V gene's germline CDR1 is MGHRA and CDR2 YSYEKL. The CDR3 spans 14 residues. Trimming at V came to 2 bases and at J to 9 bases, leaving 4 bases not matched to a gene. For the CDR3, the DNA is TGCGCCAGCAGCCAACCCCGGGACAGGGGGCCCCAGCATTTT. Translating it yields CASSQPRDRGPQHF.

The chain has TRBV6-5 and TRBJ2-3; TRBD2 matches at 11 bases. The germline CDR1 and CDR2 sequences are MNHEY and SVGAGI. V lost 6 bases, J lost 4 bases, and 6 bases stayed unmatched. CDR3 length: 15 amino acids. The CDR3 nucleotides read TGTGCCAGCAGCTTAGCGGGAGGGCCCTCAGATACGCAGTATTTT. This codes for CASSLAGGPSDTQYF.

The CDR3 nucleotides are TGTGCCAGCAGTGAAGTACTAGCCCTCTCCTACGAGCAGTACTTC. Residues: CASSEVLALSYEQYF. The V call is TRBV2, the J call TRBJ2-7; D might be TRBD2 (6 bases). V was pared by 1 base and J by 0 bases, with 10 bases between. CDR3 length equals 15 residues. In germline, CDR1 is SNHLY, CDR2 FYNNEI.

The chain recombines TRBV5-1 with TRBJ2-3, with a possible D match to TRBD2 (5 bases). The CDR3 consists of 15 residues. The V gene's germline CDR1 is SGHRS and CDR2 YFSETQ. The germline V and J ends were trimmed by 2 bases and 0 bases, with 10 bases remaining between them. This CDR3 is CASSLAVFSTDTQYF. In nucleotides, the CDR3 is TGCGCCAGCAGCTTAGCGGTCTTTAGCACAGATACGCAGTATTTT.

The CDR3, as DNA: TGCGCCAGCAGCTTGGGGACAGGTAGTAAATACAATGAGCAGTTCTTC. It is translated as CASSLGTGSKYNEQFF. The chain uses TRBV5-1 and TRBJ2-1; 7 bases line up with TRBD1. V shed 0 bases, J shed 4 bases, and the junction held 7 bases outside the gene matches. CDR1 is SGHRS and CDR2 is YFSETQ in the germline V gene. The CDR3 is 16 amino acids.

There are a few counts of this clone. Written as DNA, the CDR3 is TGTGCCAGCAGTTGGGGACAGGGGAGAGATCAGCCCCAGCATTTT. Its protein is CASSWGQGRDQPQHF. This sequence joins TRBV28 and TRBJ1-5; 10 bases align to TRBD1. Germline CDR1 reads MDHEN; CDR2 reads SYDVKM. This CDR3 spans 15 amino acids. J lost 5 bases, V lost 4 bases, and 5 bases had no gene match.

The chain employs TRBV30 and TRBJ1-1; D is perhaps TRBD1 (5 bases). Germline CDR1 is GTSNPN and CDR2 is SVGIG (reference sequence). V lost 5 bases to trimming and J lost 4 bases, with 20 bases between them. CDR3 length: 15 amino acids. CDR3 DNA sequence: TGTGCCTGGGGCGGGGCCTTATCGGGCAGCACTGAAGCTTTCTTT. Its protein is CAWGGALSGSTEAFF.

This clone was seen more than once but under ten times. The J gene is TRBJ2-5, the V gene TRBV18, with 7 bases aligning to TRBD1. Per the germline V gene, CDR1 is KGHSH and CDR2 is LQKENI. This CDR3 has 13 amino acids. The J segment lost 3 bases and the V segment lost 4 bases, leaving 2 bases of the junction unmatched. The CDR3 bases are TGTGCCAGCTCACTTCAGGGGGAAGAGACCCAGTACTTC. Translation: CASSLQGEETQYF.

The chain couples TRBV7-9 to TRBJ2-1; D is possibly TRBD2 (6 bases). V dropped 6 bases and J dropped 10 bases, with 16 bases sitting between them. Germline CDR1 and CDR2: SEHNR and FQNEAQ (reference sequence). The CDR3 runs to 13 residues. The CDR3 DNA follows: TGTGCCAGCAGAGGGACTGGGGCGGAGGAGCAGTTCTTC. Translating gives CASRGTGAEEQFF.

The chain uses TRBV11-2 and TRBJ2-7; 11 bases match TRBD1. CDR1 SGHAT and CDR2 FQNNGV come from the germline V gene. The CDR3 is made up of 15 amino acids. V was clipped by 5 bases and J by 7 bases; unmatched bases: 10. The CDR3 region has the DNA TGTGCCAGCAGCGGTCTAGGACAGGGGGCAACAGAGCAGTACTTC. Its translation is CASSGLGQGATEQYF.

The chain employs TRBV19 and TRBJ2-7, with 13 bases lining up with TRBD2. Trimming removed 2 bases from V and 7 bases from J; junction bases left unmatched: 8. CDR1 LNHDA and CDR2 SQIVND come from the germline V gene (reference sequence). The CDR3 has 16 residues. CDR3 region: CASSILGTSGASEQYF. Written as DNA, the CDR3 is TGTGCCAGTAGTATATTGGGGACTAGCGGGGCTAGTGAGCAGTACTTC.

The rearrangement links TRBV15 to TRBJ2-7, with a possible D match to TRBD2 (5 bases). With 1 base removed from V and 4 bases from J, the gap between germline ends came to 14 bases. Per the germline V gene, CDR1 is LNHNV and CDR2 is YYDKDF (reference sequence). This CDR3 region has 15 residues. The chain's CDR3 is CATSRAGSPSYEQYF. The CDR3 nucleotides read TGTGCCACCAGCAGAGCGGGGTCTCCTTCTTACGAGCAGTACTTC.

The chain couples TRBV5-1 to TRBJ2-5, with 12 bases fitting TRBD2. V trimming: 3 bases; J trimming: 5 bases; junction bases outside the gene matches: 8. From germline, CDR1 is SGHRS and CDR2 YFSETQ. The length of the CDR3 is 16 residues. The CDR3: CASSSSTSGSEETQYF. CDR3 sequence (DNA): TGCGCCAGCAGCTCCTCGACTAGCGGGAGTGAGGAGACCCAGTACTTC.

The chain joins TRBV7-9 to TRBJ1-5, with 9 bases matching TRBD1. From germline, CDR1 is SEHNR and CDR2 FQNEAQ (reference sequence). J gave up 5 bases and V 5 bases, and 7 bases lay outside the gene matches. This CDR3 is built from 15 residues. The DNA of the CDR3 is TGTGCCAGCAGCCCCGGGACAGGGATTCATCAGCCCCAGCATTTT. This codes for CASSPGTGIHQPQHF.

This clone has a single count. The V gene is TRBV11-3, the J gene TRBJ1-3, with TRBD1 matching over 8 bases. CDR3 size: 16 residues. V lost 4 bases to trimming and J lost 0 bases; unmatched junction nucleotides: 5. Germline assignment: CDR1 SGHNT and CDR2 YENEEA. The CDR3 DNA reads as TGTGCCAGCAGCTGGGACAGGTCCTTCTCTGGAAACACCATATATTTT. This encodes CASSWDRSFSGNTIYF.

This sequence joins TRBV5-4 and TRBJ2-7, with TRBD2 matching over 9 bases. Germline CDR1 SGHNT, CDR2 YYREEE (reference sequence). CDR3 length equals 15 residues. V lost 0 bases and J lost 5; bases outside the gene matches: 6. The CDR3 here is CASSLGGGGWDEQYF. The CDR3 DNA is TGTGCCAGCAGCTTGGGCGGGGGGGGCTGGGACGAGCAGTACTTC. Full variable domain (rest looked up from reference TRBV5-4 and TRBJ2-7): ETGVTQSPTHLIKTRGQQVTLRCSSQSGHNTVSWYQQALGQGPQFIFQYYREEENGRGNFPPRFSGLQFPNYSSELNVNALELDDSALYLCASSLGGGGWDEQYFGPGTRLTVT.

The gene calls are TRBV28 and TRBJ1-1; D possibly corresponds to TRBD1 (5 bases). This CDR3 has 20 amino acids. The ends were cut back, 3 bases at V and 1 base at J, with 27 bases in the middle. Per the germline V gene, CDR1 is MDHEN and CDR2 is SYDVKM. The chain's CDR3 is CASSLVSTASAGRGNTEAFF. The CDR3 DNA sequence: TGTGCCAGCAGTTTGGTCTCCACGGCTAGTGCAGGGAGGGGGAACACTGAAGCTTTCTTT.

The chain links TRBV29-1 to TRBJ1-1; 11 bases line up with TRBD1. The CDR3 has 15 residues. Trimming at V came to 3 bases and at J to 0 bases, leaving 3 bases not matched to a gene. Germline CDR1 SQVTM, CDR2 ANQGSEA. CDR3 nucleotides: TGCAGCGTTGAGAGGACAGGGGGCATGAACACTGAAGCTTTCTTT. This sequence encodes CSVERTGGMNTEAFF.

The rearrangement uses TRBV11-2 and TRBJ2-5; 7 bases are a match to TRBD1. Germline V gene sequence: CDR1 SGHAT, CDR2 FQNNGV. This CDR3 region has 15 residues. J gave up 5 bases and V 3 bases, and 9 bases lay outside the gene matches. The CDR3 spells CASSFSTRDSETQYF. The CDR3 DNA is TGTGCCAGCAGCTTCTCGACCCGGGACAGTGAGACCCAGTACTTC.

The CDR3 DNA sequence: TGTGCCAGCAGCCAAGACCGGGAGCTTCATGGCTACACCTTC. Its translation is CASSQDRELHGYTF. The V gene is TRBV4-2, the J gene TRBJ1-2; D remains ambiguous. Germline V gives CDR1 LGHNA, CDR2 YNFKEQ. CDR3 length: 14 amino acids. V was shortened by 0 bases and J by 6 bases, with 11 bases between the two germline ends.

V and J are TRBV5-1 and TRBJ2-7, with TRBD1 matching 7 bases. Looked up from germline, CDR1 is SGHRS and CDR2 is YFSETQ. The junction had 20 bases not matched to a gene; V was cut back by 5 bases and J by 3 bases. There are 18 residues in the CDR3. The CDR3 sequence is CASRATETGYTGGYEQYF. CDR3 nucleotide sequence: TGCGCCAGCAGAGCTACGGAGACAGGGTACACTGGGGGCTACGAGCAGTACTTC.

This clone was detected only once. The rearrangement links TRBV6-5 to TRBJ2-7; D is uncertain. Germline loops: CDR1 MNHEY, CDR2 SVGAGI. The V end was cut by 5 bases, the J end by 3 bases, with 11 bases between. The CDR3 length is 13 residues. The CDR3: CASSSKGYYEQYF. The DNA for the CDR3 is TGTGCCAGCAGTAGTAAGGGATACTACGAGCAGTACTTC.

This clone showed up just once. V usage is TRBV20-1 and J usage is TRBJ1-2, with 7 bases that match TRBD1. From germline, CDR1 is DFQATT and CDR2 SNEGSKA (reference sequence). The length of the CDR3 is 10 residues. V lost 6 bases and J lost 7; bases outside the gene matches: 2. The CDR3: CSAQGRGYTF. CDR3 in DNA: TGCAGTGCACAGGGGCGTGGCTACACCTTC.

This clone occurred once. The gene calls are TRBV6-4 and TRBJ2-1; 13 bases are a match to TRBD2. The CDR3 contains 17 residues. Per the germline V gene, CDR1 is MRHNA and CDR2 is SNTAGT. With V trimmed by 0 bases and J by 9 bases, 8 bases remained unmatched. Here the CDR3 DNA reads TGTGCCAGCAGTGACTCGGGACTACTAGCGGGAGGGGGTGAGCAGTTCTTC. This translates into CASSDSGLLAGGGEQFF.

The chain couples TRBV5-1 to TRBJ1-2; TRBD1 matches at 10 bases. CDR3 length: 14 amino acids. The ends lost 2 bases at V and 6 bases at J; junction bases unmatched: 4. Germline-derived CDR1 and CDR2 are SGHRS and YFSETQ. The CDR3 here is CASSLIGTGDGYTF. CDR3 DNA: TGCGCCAGCAGCTTAATCGGGACAGGGGATGGCTACACCTTC.

The rearrangement links TRBV5-8 to TRBJ1-1; no clear D. Germline loops: CDR1 SGHTS, CDR2 YDEGEE. V was pared by 1 base and J by 3 bases, with 1 base between. The CDR3 length is 11 residues. The CDR3, as DNA: TGTGCCAGCAGCTTGTACACTGAAGCTTTCTTT. As protein: CASSLYTEAFF.

This rearrangement joins TRBV5-1 to TRBJ2-7, with D possibly matching TRBD1 (6 bases). CDR3 length equals 12 residues. Trimming took 5 bases from V and 6 from J, leaving 12 bases between them. In germline, CDR1 is SGHRS, CDR2 YFSETQ. DNA for the CDR3: TGCGCCAGCAGTCTACAGGGAAGCGAGCAGTACTTC. This translates into CASSLQGSEQYF.